At least ten counts were recorded for the clone carrying this T cell receptor beta chain. Its target is unknown. This record belongs to a study of T-cell reconstitution after alpha-beta-depleted transplantation in children. Study-wide results and caveats: High day-60 TCRbeta diversity in some patients came from surviving recipient T cells and thymic progenitors. After transplant, at about two months, alpha-beta T cells were reportedly derived from several hundred expanded graft clones. From newly produced T cells came most of the T-cell counts and diversity one year after transplant.

Molecular barcoding with unique molecular identifiers was used for the TCRbeta library. TCRdb re-derived calls from the PCR reads in MiXCR, one entry per CDR3 protein. The sample has 250,000 to 300,000 distinct CDR3 sequences, less than 9.5% seen once. The CDR3 spans 17 residues. CDR1 and CDR2 (germline): SGHRS, YFSETQ. Trimming cost V 4 bases and J 0 bases; bases outside gene matches: 6. The receptor was isolated from a female patient aged 2-10 years who had a stem cell transplant for Fanconi anemia, so the T cells may come from the graft donor. This chain uses TRBV5-1 with TRBJ2-6, with TRBD1 matching over 8 bases. Sequenced here: peripheral blood, sampled 360 days after TCRalphabeta/CD19-depleted stem cell transplant. The chain's CDR3 is CASSRTTGGSGANVLTF. CDR3 in DNA: TGCGCCAGCAGCCGGACTACAGGGGGCTCTGGGGCCAACGTCCTGACTTTC.